The rows below give T cell receptor beta chains drawn from one sample of a study of CD8 T cells in ankylosing spondylitis. One entry per CDR3 protein results from TCRdb running MiXCR on the 5' RACE reads. The table lists 25,000 to 35,000 distinct CDR3 sequences, approximately 15% of them singletons. Sequencing input: blood. The source is a male donor with ankylosing spondylitis or in good health (not recorded which). Both conserved end residues are part of each CDR3. D genes are given only for firm matches. Only part of the rows carry a size: once, few, many, or a class if the clone is expanded.

j_gene: TRBJ2-3; v_gene: TRBV24-1; abundance: -; d_gene: TRBD2; CDR3aa: CATEGLAGNTDTQYF
j_gene: TRBJ2-2; v_gene: TRBV28; abundance: -; d_gene: TRBD1; CDR3aa: CASSPTGANTGELFF
j_gene: TRBJ1-1; v_gene: TRBV28; abundance: few; d_gene: -; CDR3aa: CASSLAGRVMNTEAFF
j_gene: TRBJ2-3; v_gene: TRBV10-3; abundance: few; d_gene: -; CDR3aa: CAIGSGQGPSSTDTQYF
j_gene: TRBJ1-2; v_gene: TRBV20-1; abundance: many; d_gene: -; CDR3aa: CSASPSLYGYTF
j_gene: TRBJ2-1; v_gene: TRBV29-1; abundance: -; d_gene: -; CDR3aa: CSVEDYGSAWNNEQFF
j_gene: TRBJ2-4; v_gene: TRBV12-3/TRBV12-4; abundance: -; d_gene: -; CDR3aa: CASSLQIIQYF
j_gene: TRBJ2-7; v_gene: TRBV7-6; abundance: -; d_gene: -; CDR3aa: CASSRFLDTTYEQYF
j_gene: TRBJ2-2; v_gene: TRBV27; abundance: few; d_gene: -; CDR3aa: CASSLSSWGGTGELFF
j_gene: TRBJ1-4; v_gene: TRBV12-3/TRBV12-4; abundance: -; d_gene: -; CDR3aa: CASSPWLGGRIEKLFF
j_gene: TRBJ1-5; v_gene: TRBV19; abundance: -; d_gene: -; CDR3aa: CASSPPAEPQHF
j_gene: TRBJ2-2; v_gene: TRBV7-3; abundance: few; d_gene: -; CDR3aa: CASSSTQGNTGELFF
j_gene: TRBJ1-1; v_gene: TRBV6-5; abundance: few; d_gene: -; CDR3aa: CASRGWDTEAFF
j_gene: TRBJ2-2; v_gene: TRBV29-1; abundance: -; d_gene: -; CDR3aa: CSVNALNTGELFF
j_gene: TRBJ2-2; v_gene: TRBV6-2/TRBV6-3; abundance: few; d_gene: TRBD2; CDR3aa: CASSYLLAGSNTGELFF
j_gene: TRBJ1-4; v_gene: TRBV12-3/TRBV12-4; abundance: -; d_gene: -; CDR3aa: CASSFWGEKLFF
j_gene: TRBJ2-5; v_gene: TRBV11-2; abundance: -; d_gene: TRBD1; CDR3aa: CASSGTGEETQYF
j_gene: TRBJ2-5; v_gene: TRBV12-3/TRBV12-4; abundance: many; d_gene: -; CDR3aa: CASSITGETQYF
j_gene: TRBJ2-2; v_gene: TRBV7-2; abundance: -; d_gene: -; CDR3aa: CASSAGQRMAGELFF
j_gene: TRBJ2-3; v_gene: TRBV3-1; abundance: -; d_gene: TRBD2; CDR3aa: CASSQLSGRRGTDTQYF
j_gene: TRBJ2-4; v_gene: TRBV4-3; abundance: few; d_gene: -; CDR3aa: CASSQEQGRAGNIQYF
j_gene: TRBJ1-1; v_gene: TRBV12-3/TRBV12-4; abundance: -; d_gene: -; CDR3aa: CASSRPDSLEAFF
j_gene: TRBJ2-1; v_gene: TRBV6-1; abundance: -; d_gene: TRBD2; CDR3aa: CASSEALRSSGRAGQFF
j_gene: TRBJ2-2; v_gene: TRBV20-1; abundance: -; d_gene: -; CDR3aa: CSAQNVGTGELFF
j_gene: TRBJ2-6; v_gene: TRBV7-2; abundance: -; d_gene: TRBD2; CDR3aa: CASSFPQRGTGANVLTF